Below, 5 T cell receptor beta chains from the same sample are listed, as sequenced in a study of blood T cells in healthy people across ages. A second PCR of roughly 7 to 11 cycles used a sample-barcoded 5' primer and a J-beta primer mix. TCRdb itself ran the 5' RACE reads through MiXCR, one entry per CDR3 protein. The sample carries around 1,600,000 distinct CDR3 sequences, 35% to 45% recorded once. Specimen: blood. The receptors here all came from a woman aged 18-29 years in good health.

The sample holds one count of this clonotype. This chain connects TRBV5-1 to TRBJ2-5, with 9 positions matching TRBD2. The J call may be mistaken, given a closer DNA end match to TRBJ2-1. Germline V CDR1 and CDR2: SGHRS, YFSETQ. The CDR3 consists of 14 residues. The CDR3 region has the DNA TGCGCCAGCAGCATGGGACTAGCCCAAGAGACCCAGTTCTTC. Its protein is CASSMGLAQETQFF.

The chain joins TRBV20-1 to TRBJ2-1; D may be TRBD2 (7 bases). Between the trimmed V and J ends, which lost 4 bases and 9 bases, there was a span of 19 bases. From germline, CDR1 is DFQATT and CDR2 SNEGSKA (reference sequence). This CDR3 spans 14 amino acids. This CDR3 reads CSATDSLRTSEQFF. The DNA for the CDR3 is TGCAGTGCTACGGACAGCCTAAGGACTAGTGAGCAGTTCTTC.

This clonotype was seen a few times. The chain links TRBV30 to TRBJ1-2; TRBD1 is a possible D gene (5 bases). Germline assignment: CDR1 GTSNPN and CDR2 SVGIG (reference sequence). The CDR3 sequence is 12 residues long. V gave up 5 bases and J gave up 8 bases, with 15 bases separating them. The DNA of the CDR3 is TGTGCCTGGGGGGCTTTCTTCGTCGGCTACACCTTC. It yields the protein CAWGAFFVGYTF.

This clonotype was seen more than once but under ten times. The chain employs TRBV7-6 and TRBJ2-5; D not certain. The V end lost 4 bases, the J end lost 11 bases, and 17 bases lay between the germline ends. Germline CDR1 is SGHVS and CDR2 is FNYEAQ. The CDR3 consists of 13 residues. The CDR3 loop reads CASSSHEGCEQYF. In DNA form, the CDR3 reads TGTGCCAGCAGCTCGCATGAAGGTTGTGAGCAGTACTTC.

This chain joins TRBV5-4 and TRBJ2-1; weak D call: TRBD1 (6 bases). The DNA end favors TRBJ2-7, so the J call may be wrong. This CDR3 is built from 13 residues. Per germline, CDR1 SGHNT and CDR2 YYREEE (reference sequence). CDR3: CASTMRGYNEQYF. The CDR3 nucleotides are TGTGCCAGCACTATGAGGGGGTACAATGAGCAGTACTTC.